The 11 T cell receptor beta chains in this list originate from one sample, sequenced in a study of T-cell memory formation after mild COVID-19. TCRdb called the 5' RACE reads again in MiXCR, with one record for every CDR3 protein. This sample yields a few hundred thousand distinct CDR3 sequences, of which roughly 19% are seen a single time; around 21% belongs to the top ten. The sample consisted of PBMCs or a T cell subset sorted from them (not recorded which). The receptor set was obtained from a man between 18 and 35 years old who had mild COVID-19 (a few samples of this study predate the infection). Cell type and time point are not known.

This clonotype was picked up many times. The chain links TRBV7-3 to TRBJ2-7; D uncertain. The CDR3 loop spans 14 amino acids. CDR1 is SGHTA and CDR2 is FQGTGA in the germline V gene. Deletions cut 5 bases from V and 0 bases from J, with 11 bases between. The CDR3 DNA sequence: TGTGCCAGCAGCCCCGGCGCTCCCTCCTACGAGCAGTACGTC. As protein: CASSPGAPSYEQYV.

This sequence joins TRBV20-1 and TRBJ2-4, with 7 bases identical to TRBD2. J gave up 2 bases and V 6 bases, and 7 bases lay outside the gene matches. The CDR3 loop spans 14 amino acids. Germline V gene sequence: CDR1 DFQATT, CDR2 SNEGSKA (reference sequence). The CDR3: CSALHGTTKNIQYF. CDR3 sequence (DNA): TGCAGTGCCCTGCACGGGACTACCAAAAACATTCAGTACTTC.

This clonotype was seen at least ten times. V usage is TRBV20-1 and J usage is TRBJ1-2, with D possibly matching TRBD1 (5 bases). CDR1 and CDR2 (germline): DFQATT, SNEGSKA (reference sequence). Trimming cost V 3 bases and J 8 bases, with 13 bases left between them. This CDR3 spans 12 amino acids. This CDR3 is CSASGGPGGYTF. The CDR3 bases are TGCAGTGCTAGCGGGGGTCCGGGAGGCTACACCTTC.

This clonotype was observed a few times. The chain couples TRBV11-2 to TRBJ2-5; 9 bases map to TRBD2. V gave up 5 bases and J gave up 2 bases; unmatched junction bases: 6. Germline CDR1 SGHAT, CDR2 FQNNGV. There are 15 residues in the CDR3. The CDR3 is CASSKASGEQETQYF. CDR3 in DNA: TGTGCCAGCAGCAAGGCTAGCGGGGAACAAGAGACCCAGTACTTC.

This clonotype was recorded many times. The chain carries TRBV7-9 and TRBJ2-7; tentatively, D is TRBD1 (6 bases). Looked up from germline, CDR1 is SEHNR and CDR2 is FQNEAQ (reference sequence). Trimming removed 4 bases at V and 7 bases at J, with 11 bases between. The CDR3 spans 12 residues. The CDR3 here is CASSSGTQEQYF. The CDR3 region has the DNA TGTGCCAGCAGCTCCGGGACACAGGAGCAGTACTTC.

This clonotype was recorded a few times. V usage is TRBV6-1 and J usage is TRBJ2-7; D is unclear. Germline CDR1 and CDR2: MNHNS and SASEGT. The V end lost 6 bases, the J end lost 6 bases, and 6 bases lay between the germline ends. The length of the CDR3 is 10 residues. The CDR3 region is CASSFLEQYF. CDR3 sequence (DNA): TGTGCCAGCAGCTTCCTCGAGCAGTACTTC.

In its sample, this clonotype was seen a few times. This sequence joins TRBV9 and TRBJ2-3; 7 bases are a match to TRBD1. Germline CDR1 reads SGDLS; CDR2 reads YYNGEE. The CDR3 runs to 14 residues. The ends lost 5 bases at V and 2 bases at J; junction bases unmatched: 5. CDR3 DNA sequence: TGTGCCAGCAGACCAGGGACAGTCACAGATACGCAGTATTTT. Amino acid sequence: CASRPGTVTDTQYF.

The CDR3 region has the DNA TGTGCCAGCAGTTTCATCGGTCAGCCCCAGCATTTT. Amino acids: CASSFIGQPQHF. The chain uses TRBV27 and TRBJ1-5; D is unclear. The V end was cut by 3 bases, the J end by 6 bases, with 6 bases between. The CDR3 loop spans 12 amino acids. Germline assignment: CDR1 MNHEY and CDR2 SMNVEV (reference sequence).

V and J are TRBV29-1 and TRBJ2-5, with a weak D call TRBD2 (6 bases). CDR1 and CDR2 (germline): SQVTM, ANQGSEA. CDR3 size: 12 residues. The V and J ends lost 4 bases and 2 bases respectively, with 8 bases between them. The CDR3 spells CSVVSGQETQYF. The CDR3 DNA follows: TGCAGCGTTGTCAGCGGGCAAGAGACCCAGTACTTC.

This clonotype turned up a few times. The V gene is TRBV5-1, the J gene TRBJ2-5; 7 bases align to TRBD1. V dropped 4 bases and J dropped 1; count of bases not matched to a gene: 4. CDR1 is SGHRS, CDR2 YFSETQ, per germline. The CDR3 runs 14 residues. For the CDR3, the DNA is TGCGCCAGCAGCACCGGACAGGTCCAAGAGACCCAGTACTTC. It is translated as CASSTGQVQETQYF.

The chain is built from TRBV7-2 and TRBJ1-4; TRBD1 might be the D (5 bases). CDR3 length: 14 amino acids. Germline-derived CDR1 and CDR2 are SGHTA and FQGNSA. Trimming removed 1 base at V and 4 bases at J, with 7 bases between. This CDR3 reads CASSLDGGNEKLFF. As DNA, the CDR3 is TGTGCCAGCAGCTTAGACGGGGGTAATGAAAAACTGTTTTTT.